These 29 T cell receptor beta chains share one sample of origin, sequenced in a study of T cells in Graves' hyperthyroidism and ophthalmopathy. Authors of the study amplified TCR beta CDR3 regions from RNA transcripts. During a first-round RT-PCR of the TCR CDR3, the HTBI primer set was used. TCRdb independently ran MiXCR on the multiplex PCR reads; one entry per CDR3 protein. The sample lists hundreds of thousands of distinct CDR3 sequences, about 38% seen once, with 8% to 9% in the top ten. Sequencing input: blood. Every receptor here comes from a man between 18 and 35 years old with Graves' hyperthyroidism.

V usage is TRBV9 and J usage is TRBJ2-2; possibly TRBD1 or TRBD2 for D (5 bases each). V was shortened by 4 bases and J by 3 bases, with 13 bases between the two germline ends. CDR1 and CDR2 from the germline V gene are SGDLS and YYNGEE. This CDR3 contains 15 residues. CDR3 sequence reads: CASSSRDLYTGELFF. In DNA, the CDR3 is TGTGCCAGCAGCTCCCGGGACCTATACACCGGGGAGCTGTTTTTT.

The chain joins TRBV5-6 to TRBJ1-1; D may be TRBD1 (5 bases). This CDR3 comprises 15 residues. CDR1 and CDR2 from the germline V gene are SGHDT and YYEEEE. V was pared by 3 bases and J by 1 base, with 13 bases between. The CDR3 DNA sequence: TGTGCCAGCAGCTCCCCGGGGCTAGGGAACACTGAAGCTTTCTTT. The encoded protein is CASSSPGLGNTEAFF.

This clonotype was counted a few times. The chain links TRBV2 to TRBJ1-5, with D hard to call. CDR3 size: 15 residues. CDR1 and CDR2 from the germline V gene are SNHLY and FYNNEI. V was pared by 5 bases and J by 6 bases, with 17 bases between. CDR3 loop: CASSPQFGVPQPQHF. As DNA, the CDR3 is TGTGCCAGCAGTCCCCAATTCGGGGTTCCTCAGCCCCAGCATTTT.

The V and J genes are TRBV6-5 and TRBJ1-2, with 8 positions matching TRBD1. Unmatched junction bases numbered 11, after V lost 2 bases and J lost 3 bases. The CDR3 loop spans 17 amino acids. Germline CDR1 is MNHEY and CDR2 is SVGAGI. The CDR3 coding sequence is TGTGCCAGCAGTTACGGACAGGGAAATATTCGCGACTATGGCTACACCTTC. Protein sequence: CASSYGQGNIRDYGYTF.

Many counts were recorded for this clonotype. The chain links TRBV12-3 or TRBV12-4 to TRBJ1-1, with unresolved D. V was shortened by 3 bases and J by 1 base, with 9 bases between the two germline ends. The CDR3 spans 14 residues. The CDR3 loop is CASSFGVANTEAFF. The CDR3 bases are TGTGCCAGCAGTTTTGGGGTGGCGAACACTGAAGCTTTCTTT.

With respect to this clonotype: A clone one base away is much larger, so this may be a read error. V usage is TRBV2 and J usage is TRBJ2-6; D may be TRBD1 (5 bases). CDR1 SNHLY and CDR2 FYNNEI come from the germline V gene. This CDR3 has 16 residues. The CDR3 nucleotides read TGTGCCAGCGGTGAAGACAGCTACTCTGGGGCCAACGTCCTGACTTTC. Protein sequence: CASGEDSYSGANVLTF.

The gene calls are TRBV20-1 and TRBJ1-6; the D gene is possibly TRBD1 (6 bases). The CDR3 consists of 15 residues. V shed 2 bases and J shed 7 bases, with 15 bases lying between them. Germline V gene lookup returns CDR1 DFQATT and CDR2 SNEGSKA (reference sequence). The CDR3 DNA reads TGCAGTGCTAGAAATCTTAGACAGGCCAATTCACCCCTCCACTTT. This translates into CSARNLRQANSPLHF.

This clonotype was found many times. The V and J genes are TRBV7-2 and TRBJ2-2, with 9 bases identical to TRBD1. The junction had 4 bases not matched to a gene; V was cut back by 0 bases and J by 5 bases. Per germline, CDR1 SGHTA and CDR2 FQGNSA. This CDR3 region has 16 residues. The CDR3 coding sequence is TGTGCCAGCAGCTTAGCCTCGACAGGGGGTACCGGGGAGCTGTTTTTT. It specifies CASSLASTGGTGELFF.

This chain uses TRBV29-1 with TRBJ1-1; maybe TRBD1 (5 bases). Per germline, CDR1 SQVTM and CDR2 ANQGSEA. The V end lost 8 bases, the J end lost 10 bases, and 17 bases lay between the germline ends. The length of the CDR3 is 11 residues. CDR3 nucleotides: TGCAGCAGCCAAAGTGGCGGGACAGCTTTCTTT. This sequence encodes CSSQSGGTAFF.

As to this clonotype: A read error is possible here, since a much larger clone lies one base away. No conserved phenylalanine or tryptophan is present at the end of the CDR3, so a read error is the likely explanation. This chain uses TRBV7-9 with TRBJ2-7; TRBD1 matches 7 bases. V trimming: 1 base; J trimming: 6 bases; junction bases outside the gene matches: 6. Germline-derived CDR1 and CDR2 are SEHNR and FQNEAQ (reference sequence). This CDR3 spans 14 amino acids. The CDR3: CASSLGGGRSEQYL. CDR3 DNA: TGTGCCAGCAGCTTAGGAGGGGGCCGGAGCGAGCAGTACCTC.

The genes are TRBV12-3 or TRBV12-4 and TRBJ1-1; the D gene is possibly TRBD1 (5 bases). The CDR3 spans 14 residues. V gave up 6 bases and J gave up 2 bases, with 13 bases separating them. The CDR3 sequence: CASRQITGNTEAFF. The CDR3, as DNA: TGTGCCAGCAGGCAGATAACAGGCAACACTGAAGCTTTCTTT.

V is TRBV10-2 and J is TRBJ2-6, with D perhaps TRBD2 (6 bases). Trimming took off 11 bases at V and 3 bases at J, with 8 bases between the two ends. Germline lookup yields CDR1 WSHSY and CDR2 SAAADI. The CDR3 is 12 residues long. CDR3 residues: CAGTGGANVLTF. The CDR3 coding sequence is TGCGCCGGGACTGGTGGGGCCAACGTCCTGACTTTC.

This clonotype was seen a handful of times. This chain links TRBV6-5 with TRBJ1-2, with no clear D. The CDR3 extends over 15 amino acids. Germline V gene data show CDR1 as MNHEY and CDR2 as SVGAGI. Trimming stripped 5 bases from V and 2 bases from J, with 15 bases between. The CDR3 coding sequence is TGTGCCAGCAGTGATTCCCTCCCGGGGAACTATGGCTACACCTTC. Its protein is CASSDSLPGNYGYTF.

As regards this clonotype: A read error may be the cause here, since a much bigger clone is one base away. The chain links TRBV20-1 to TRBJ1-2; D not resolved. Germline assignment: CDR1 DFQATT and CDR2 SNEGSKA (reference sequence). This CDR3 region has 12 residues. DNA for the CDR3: TGCTGTGCTAGTAAAGCCAACTATGGCTACACCTTC. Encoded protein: CCASKANYGYTF.

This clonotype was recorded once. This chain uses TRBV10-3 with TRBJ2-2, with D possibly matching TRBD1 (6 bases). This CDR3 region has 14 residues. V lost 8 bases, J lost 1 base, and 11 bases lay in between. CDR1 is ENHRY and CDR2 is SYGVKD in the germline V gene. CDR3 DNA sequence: TGTGCCATCGGGGGCCTCATGAACACCGGGGAGCTGTTTTTT. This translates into CAIGGLMNTGELFF.

In nucleotides, the CDR3 is TGTGCCAGCACCTCACAGGGGATAGGTTTCTTT. Protein: CASTSQGIGFF. J is TRBJ1-1 and V is TRBV12-3 or TRBV12-4; TRBD1 agrees at 7 bases. The CDR3 loop spans 11 amino acids. V was clipped by 7 bases and J by 13 bases; unmatched bases: 9.

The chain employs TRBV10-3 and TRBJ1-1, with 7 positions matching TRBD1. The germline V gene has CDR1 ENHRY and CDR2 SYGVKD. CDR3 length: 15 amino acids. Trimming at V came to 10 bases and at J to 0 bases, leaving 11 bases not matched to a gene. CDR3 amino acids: CASNQGGIMNTEAFF. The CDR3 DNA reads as TGTGCCAGCAACCAGGGGGGAATAATGAACACTGAAGCTTTCTTT.

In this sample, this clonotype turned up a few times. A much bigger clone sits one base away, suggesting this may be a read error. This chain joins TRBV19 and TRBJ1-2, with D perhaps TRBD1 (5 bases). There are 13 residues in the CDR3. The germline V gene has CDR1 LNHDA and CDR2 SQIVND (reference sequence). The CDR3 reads CASSIQAGNGCTF. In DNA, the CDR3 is TGTGCCAGTAGTATTCAGGCAGGGAATGGCTGCACCTTC.

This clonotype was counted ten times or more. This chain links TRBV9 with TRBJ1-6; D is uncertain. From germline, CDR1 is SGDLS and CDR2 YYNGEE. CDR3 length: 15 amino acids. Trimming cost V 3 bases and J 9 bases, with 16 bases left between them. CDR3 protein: CASSDEDYSGSPLHF. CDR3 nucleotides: TGTGCCAGCAGCGACGAAGACTATTCGGGTTCACCCCTCCACTTT.

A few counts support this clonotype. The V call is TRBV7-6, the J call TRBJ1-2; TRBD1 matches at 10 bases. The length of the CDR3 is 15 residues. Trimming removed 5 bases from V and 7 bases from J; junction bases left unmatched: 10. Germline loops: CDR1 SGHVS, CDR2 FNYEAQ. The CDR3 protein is CASSPSGTGVGGYTF. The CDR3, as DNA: TGTGCCAGCAGCCCCTCCGGGACAGGGGTAGGTGGCTACACCTTC. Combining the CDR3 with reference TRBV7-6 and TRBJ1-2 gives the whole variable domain GAGVSQSPRYKVTKRGQDVALRCDPISGHVSLYWYRQALGQGPEFLTYFNYEAQQDKSGLPNDRFSAERPEGSISTLTIQRTEQRDSAMYRCASSPSGTGVGGYTFGSGTRLTVV.

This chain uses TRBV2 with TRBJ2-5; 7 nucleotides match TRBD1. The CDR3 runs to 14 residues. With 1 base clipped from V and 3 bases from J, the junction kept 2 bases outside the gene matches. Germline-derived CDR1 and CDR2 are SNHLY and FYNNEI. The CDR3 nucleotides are TGTGCCAGCAGTGAAGGGACAGGAAAAGAGACCCAGTACTTC. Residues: CASSEGTGKETQYF.

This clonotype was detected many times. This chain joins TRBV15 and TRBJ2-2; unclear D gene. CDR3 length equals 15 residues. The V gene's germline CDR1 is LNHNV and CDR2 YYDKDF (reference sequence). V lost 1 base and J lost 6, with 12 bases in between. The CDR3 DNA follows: TGTGCCACCAGCAGAGGAGACATACAGCCCGGGGAGCTGTTTTTT. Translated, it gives CATSRGDIQPGELFF.

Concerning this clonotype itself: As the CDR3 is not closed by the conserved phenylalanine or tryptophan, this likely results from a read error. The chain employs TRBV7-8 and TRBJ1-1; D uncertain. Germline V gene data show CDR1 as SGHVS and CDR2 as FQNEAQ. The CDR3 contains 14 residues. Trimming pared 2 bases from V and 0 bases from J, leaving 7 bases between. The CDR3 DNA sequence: TGTGCCAGCAGCTTAACAGCGATGAACACTGAAGCTTTCCTT. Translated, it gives CASSLTAMNTEAFL.

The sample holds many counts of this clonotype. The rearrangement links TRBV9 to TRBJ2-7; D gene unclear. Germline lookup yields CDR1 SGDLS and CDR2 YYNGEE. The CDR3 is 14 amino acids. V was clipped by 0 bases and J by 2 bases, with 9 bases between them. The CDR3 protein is CASSVDGSTYEQYF. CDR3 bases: TGTGCCAGCAGCGTAGATGGCAGCACCTACGAGCAGTACTTC.

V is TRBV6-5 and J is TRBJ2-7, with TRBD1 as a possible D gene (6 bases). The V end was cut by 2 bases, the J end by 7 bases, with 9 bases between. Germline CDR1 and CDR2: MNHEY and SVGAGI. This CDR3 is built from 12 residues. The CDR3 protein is CASSYPGQEQYF. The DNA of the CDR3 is TGTGCCAGCAGTTACCCCGGACAGGAGCAGTACTTC.

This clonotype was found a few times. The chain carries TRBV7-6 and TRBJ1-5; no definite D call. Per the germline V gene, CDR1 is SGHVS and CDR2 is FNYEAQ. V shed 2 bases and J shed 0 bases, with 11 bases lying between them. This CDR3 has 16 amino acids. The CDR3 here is CASSLTGRSSNQPQHF. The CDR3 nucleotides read TGTGCCAGCAGCTTAACCGGGAGGAGTAGCAATCAGCCCCAGCATTTT.

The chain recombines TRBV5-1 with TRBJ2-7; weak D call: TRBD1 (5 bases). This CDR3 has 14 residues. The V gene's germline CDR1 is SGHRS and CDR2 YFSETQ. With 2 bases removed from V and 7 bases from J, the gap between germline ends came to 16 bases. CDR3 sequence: CASSLGAGFVEQYF. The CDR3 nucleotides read TGCGCCAGCAGCTTAGGCGCAGGGTTCGTAGAGCAGTACTTC. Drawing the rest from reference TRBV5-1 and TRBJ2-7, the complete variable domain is KAGVTQTPRYLIKTRGQQVTLSCSPISGHRSVSWYQQTPGQGLQFLFEYFSETQRNKGNFPGRFSGRQFSNSRSEMNVSTLELGDSALYLCASSLGAGFVEQYFGPGTRLTVT.

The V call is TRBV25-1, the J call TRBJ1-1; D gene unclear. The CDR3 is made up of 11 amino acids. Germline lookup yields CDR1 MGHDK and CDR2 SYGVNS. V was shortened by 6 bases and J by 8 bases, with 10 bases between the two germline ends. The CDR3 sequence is CASRDEVEAFF. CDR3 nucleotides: TGTGCCAGCAGGGATGAGGTGGAAGCTTTCTTT.

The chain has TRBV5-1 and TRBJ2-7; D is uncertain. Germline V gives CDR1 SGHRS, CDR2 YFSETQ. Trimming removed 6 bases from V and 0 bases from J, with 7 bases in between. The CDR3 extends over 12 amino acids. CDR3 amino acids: CASKDRSYEQYF. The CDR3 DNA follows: TGCGCCAGCAAGGACCGCTCCTACGAGCAGTACTTC. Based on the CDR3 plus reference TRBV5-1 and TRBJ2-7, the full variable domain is KAGVTQTPRYLIKTRGQQVTLSCSPISGHRSVSWYQQTPGQGLQFLFEYFSETQRNKGNFPGRFSGRQFSNSRSEMNVSTLELGDSALYLCASKDRSYEQYFGPGTRLTVT.